These T cell receptor beta chains were read from a single sample in a study of blood T cell repertoires in COVID-19. The assay was immunoSEQ multiplex PCR, and TCRdb's table has in-frame clones only and misses some. The sample has almost 350,000 clones; about 92% are singletons. The specimen was peripheral blood. Source of these receptors: a woman in her sixties or seventies with COVID-19, enrolled during active disease. CDR3s include the opening cysteine and the closing phenylalanine or tryptophan. D genes are given only for firm matches. The size of a clone is reported for some rows only, either as once, few or many, or as a class for expanded clones.

j_call v_call clone_size d_call cdr3_aa cdr3_nt
TRBJ2-7 TRBV5-1 . . CASSLGPTGAYEQYF TGCGCCAGCAGCTTGGGGCCCACGGGGGCCTACGAGCAGTACTTC
TRBJ1-1 TRBV5-1 . . CASSLGPVNTEAFF TGCGCCAGCAGCTTGGGCCCAGTGAACACTGAAGCTTTCTTT
TRBJ1-1 TRBV7-8 . TRBD1 CASRRRPGQDMKGTEAFF TGTGCCAGCAGACGTCGACCGGGACAGGATATGAAGGGAACTGAAGCTTTCTTT
TRBJ1-2 TRBV4-2 . . CASSQDEGHTRGYTF TGTGCCAGCAGCCAAGATGAGGGCCACACACGGGGCTACACCTTC
TRBJ1-5 TRBV18 . . CASSRGRDQPQHF TGTGCCAGCTCTCGTGGTCGGGATCAGCCCCAGCATTTT
TRBJ2-2 TRBV24-1 once TRBD1 CATSDLGTGGTGELFF TGTGCCACCAGTGATTTGGGGACAGGGGGCACCGGGGAGCTGTTTTTT
TRBJ1-1 TRBV27 . . CASSPLWRGGTEAFF TGTGCCAGCAGTCCATTGTGGCGGGGGGGCACTGAAGCTTTCTTT
TRBJ2-5 TRBV14 . . CASSQGPSQETQYF TGTGCCAGCAGCCAAGGGCCGTCCCAAGAGACCCAGTACTTC
TRBJ1-1 TRBV18 . . CASSPTRNTEAFF TGTGCCAGCTCACCGACTAGGAACACTGAAGCTTTCTTT
TRBJ1-5 TRBV19 . . CASGDRQPQHF TGTGCCAGTGGAGATCGTCAGCCCCAGCATTTT
TRBJ1-4 TRBV19 . TRBD1 CASMDRGWNEKLFF TGTGCCAGTATGGACAGGGGATGGAATGAAAAACTGTTTTTT
TRBJ1-1 TRBV20-1 . . CSASLGPGGQAFF TGCAGTGCTAGTTTGGGTCCGGGAGGGCAAGCTTTCTTT
TRBJ2-1 TRBV7-9 . TRBD2 CASGGLAGSSYNEQFF TGTGCCAGCGGGGGACTAGCGGGGAGCTCCTACAATGAGCAGTTCTTC
TRBJ1-1 TRBV3-1/TRBV3-2 . . CASSRGEEAFF TGTGCCAGCAGCCGCGGAGAGGAAGCTTTCTTT
TRBJ2-7 TRBV6-5 few TRBD1 CASSTRTGGYEQYF TGTGCCAGCAGTACTCGGACAGGGGGCTACGAGCAGTACTTC
TRBJ1-1 TRBV7-6 once TRBD1 CASSAQGSAEAFF TGTGCCAGCAGCGCACAGGGGAGCGCTGAAGCTTTCTTT
TRBJ2-7 TRBV11-2 . . CASRFRDSSYEQYF TGTGCCAGCAGGTTCAGGGACTCCTCCTACGAGCAGTACTTC
TRBJ1-2 TRBV19 . . CASSITDLGYTF TGTGCCAGTAGTATCACAGATCTTGGCTACACCTTC
TRBJ2-2 TRBV9 . . CASSLRGASNTGELFF TGTGCCAGCAGCCTCAGGGGGGCCAGCAACACCGGGGAGCTGTTTTTT
TRBJ1-6 TRBV11-2 . TRBD1 CASRAGQSSPLHF TGTGCCAGCAGGGCGGGACAGTCCTCACCCCTCCACTTT
TRBJ1-5 TRBV19 . TRBD1 CASGAQGTSNQPQHF TGTGCCAGTGGCGCACAGGGGACTAGCAATCAGCCCCAGCATTTT
TRBJ2-1 TRBV15 . TRBD2 CATGTGGAGNEQFF TGTGCCACCGGAACCGGGGGGGCCGGGAATGAGCAGTTCTTC
TRBJ2-2 TRBV2 . TRBD1 CASTQQGETGELFF TGTGCCAGCACCCAACAGGGGGAAACCGGGGAGCTGTTTTTT
TRBJ2-1 TRBV29-1 . . CSATARGDEQFF TGCAGCGCGACGGCCAGGGGCGATGAGCAGTTCTTC
TRBJ1-2 TRBV7-9 . . CASSLGQPDRGYGYTF TGTGCCAGCAGCTTGGGCCAACCGGACAGAGGCTATGGCTACACCTTC
TRBJ1-2 TRBV5-1 once . CASSLFDSNYGYTF TGCGCCAGCAGCTTGTTTGACTCCAACTATGGCTACACCTTC
TRBJ2-3 TRBV5-4 . . CASMWGGQGDTQYF TGTGCCAGCATGTGGGGGGGCCAAGGAGATACGCAGTATTTT
TRBJ1-1 TRBV27 . . CASSLVTGTTEAFF TGTGCCAGCAGTTTAGTCACAGGGACCACTGAAGCTTTCTTT
TRBJ2-5 TRBV6-6 . . CASSYSGGVRETQYF TGTGCCAGCAGTTACTCCGGCGGGGTCCGGGAGACCCAGTACTTC
TRBJ1-5 TRBV21-1 . . CASSKKRDREDQPQHF TGTGCCAGCAGCAAAAAAAGGGACAGGGAGGACCAGCCCCAGCATTTT
TRBJ1-2 TRBV3-1/TRBV3-2 . . CASSQELGGNYGYTF TGTGCCAGCAGCCAAGAATTAGGCGGAAACTATGGCTACACCTTC
TRBJ1-4 TRBV19 . . CASRVGGRGEKLFF TGTGCCAGTAGAGTAGGAGGGCGCGGTGAAAAACTGTTTTTT
TRBJ1-5 TRBV19 . TRBD1 CASSAGTGSSLTNQPQHF TGTGCCAGTAGTGCGGGGACAGGGTCTTCCTTGACGAATCAGCCCCAGCATTTT
TRBJ2-5 TRBV3-1/TRBV3-2 . TRBD1 CASSRQGQETQYF TGTGCCAGCAGCCGACAGGGACAAGAGACCCAGTACTTC
TRBJ1-2 TRBV27 . . CASSLSSRAPNGYTF TGTGCCAGCAGTTTATCTTCGAGGGCACCGAATGGCTACACCTTC
TRBJ1-1 TRBV7-9 . . CASSLARGGLTEAFF TGTGCCAGCAGCTTAGCGAGGGGAGGCCTCACTGAAGCTTTCTTT
TRBJ1-4 TRBV19 . . CASSIDRGEKLFF TGTGCCAGTAGTATAGATCGGGGGGAAAAACTGTTTTTT